The 8 T cell receptor beta chains reported below all come from one sample, sequenced in a study of blood T cell repertoires in COVID-19. Sequencing used immunoSEQ multiplex PCR; TCRdb keeps in-frame clones, though not all of them. The data contain some 320,000 clones, roughly 86% of them seen just once; the ten biggest clones take up approximately 2.9%. The sample comprised PBMCs or T cells enriched from blood (not recorded which). These receptors originate from a woman aged 45-59 years who had been exposed to COVID-19.

The CDR3 nucleotides read TGTGCCAGCAACGGGTACAATGAGCAGTTCTTC. Its protein product is CASNGYNEQFF. The rearrangement uses TRBV28 and TRBJ2-1; D uncertain. From germline, CDR1 is MDHEN and CDR2 SYDVKM. Between the trimmed V and J ends, which lost 7 bases and 4 bases, there was a span of 5 bases. CDR3 length: 11 amino acids.

This chain uses TRBV5-1 with TRBJ2-5; TRBD2 might be the D (5 bases). Germline V gene data show CDR1 as SGHRS and CDR2 as YFSETQ. V was cut by 0 bases and J by 5 bases, with 14 bases left in between. The CDR3 spans 15 residues. This CDR3 is CASSLERLSGETQYF. In nucleotides, the CDR3 is TGCGCCAGCAGCTTGGAAAGGCTCTCGGGGGAGACCCAGTACTTC. Drawing the rest from reference TRBV5-1 and TRBJ2-5, the complete variable domain is KAGVTQTPRYLIKTRGQQVTLSCSPISGHRSVSWYQQTPGQGLQFLFEYFSETQRNKGNFPGRFSGRQFSNSRSEMNVSTLELGDSALYLCASSLERLSGETQYFGPGTRLLVL.

The gene calls are TRBV7-8 and TRBJ1-6, with D unresolved. Germline V gene lookup returns CDR1 SGHVS and CDR2 FQNEAQ. Deletions cut 1 base from V and 0 bases from J, with 13 bases between. This CDR3 is 18 amino acids long. The CDR3 DNA sequence: TGTGCCAGCAGCTTAGGGGTACGAGGGAGCTCCTATAATTCACCCCTCCACTTT. Protein product: CASSLGVRGSSYNSPLHF. Filled out from reference TRBV7-8 and TRBJ1-6, the complete variable domain reads GAGVSQSPRYKVAKRGQDVALRCDPISGHVSLFWYQQALGQGPEFLTYFQNEAQLDKSGLPSDRFFAERPEGSVSTLKIQRTQQEDSAVYLCASSLGVRGSSYNSPLHFGNGTRLTVT.

The CDR3 bases are TGTGCCAGCAGCCAAGTAGGGGTTTCCTATAATTCACCCCTCCACTTT. Amino acids: CASSQVGVSYNSPLHF. The chain links TRBV3-1 (or the pseudogene TRBV3-2) to TRBJ1-6; maybe TRBD1 (5 bases). Trimming cost V 1 base and J 1 base, with 8 bases left between them. This CDR3 region has 16 residues. Germline CDR1 LGHDT, CDR2 YNNKEL (reference sequence).

The chain carries TRBV3-1 (or the pseudogene TRBV3-2) and TRBJ1-3; D uncertain. Germline V lookup: CDR1 LGHDT, CDR2 YNNKEL (reference sequence). Trimming took 1 base from V and 1 from J, leaving 5 bases between them. The CDR3 loop spans 14 amino acids. As DNA, the CDR3 is TGTGCCAGCAGCCAAGCCGGGTCTGGAAACACCATATATTTT. Protein: CASSQAGSGNTIYF.

V gene TRBV15 combines with J gene TRBJ1-1; D is unclear. V lost 0 bases to trimming and J lost 8 bases, with 10 bases between them. The CDR3 has 13 residues. Per the germline V gene, CDR1 is LNHNV and CDR2 is YYDKDF (reference sequence). CDR3 region: CATSREAGGEAFF. CDR3 coding DNA: TGTGCCACCAGCAGAGAGGCCGGAGGAGAAGCTTTCTTT.

The rearrangement joins TRBV28 to TRBJ2-5; TRBD2 matches at 7 bases. V shed 6 bases, J shed 7 bases, and the junction held 8 bases outside the gene matches. CDR1 is MDHEN, CDR2 SYDVKM, per germline. The CDR3 length is 13 residues. The CDR3: CASRKSGVGTQYF. CDR3 nucleotide sequence: TGTGCCAGCAGAAAGAGCGGGGTGGGGACCCAGTACTTC.

The rearrangement links TRBV15 to TRBJ1-2; the D is unclear. The CDR3 length is 13 residues. Germline V gives CDR1 LNHNV, CDR2 YYDKDF (reference sequence). V was trimmed by 3 bases and J by 4 bases, leaving 9 bases between them. CDR3 bases: TGTGCCACCAGCAGTAGCTCCGTCTATGGCTACACCTTC. Translating it yields CATSSSSVYGYTF.